A single T cell receptor beta chain is shown here with its context. What this receptor recognizes is not known. Per-base qualities were not stored, and no clone one base away is much larger. Each collaborating institution followed its own protocols to collect whole blood in K2EDTA tubes. For TCRbeta analysis, collaborators shipped samples as frozen whole blood, isolated PBMCs, or DNA extracted from either of those sample types. The data stem from a study of blood T cell repertoires in COVID-19 (dated by TCRdb to about 2020). In terms of the full investigation: Samples covering the acute and convalescent phases of COVID-19 were provided by collaborators in the United States, Italy and Spain. Sample metadata almost always included a de-identified subject ID, COVID-19 status, age in years and sex. Deeply sampled blood TCRbeta repertoires from subjects exposed to, actively infected with, or recovered from COVID-19 were included in the dataset. Where available, HLA class I and class II types were taken from metadata supplied by the sample provider and were not determined by assay-based typing. The material from the prospective study consisted of cDNA or gDNA derived from T cells, B-cell-depleted T cells, or PBMCs. A freely available public database, intended as a resource for researchers studying the immune response to SARS-CoV-2, is where the repertoires were released. Samples were obtained from the ongoing ImmuneRACE study (first 160 participants) and from some 1,300 subjects provided by 6 global collaborators.

The immunoSEQ Assay, a bias-controlled multiplex PCR, was used to amplify TCRbeta CDR3 regions from genomic DNA. In the authors' own workflow: The number of nucleated cells in each sample was estimated by amplification of reference gene primers within the assay. To quantify the absolute abundance of each unique TCRbeta CDR3 rearrangement, sequence reads were collapsed and filtered. For each sample, productive Simpson clonality was calculated by taking the square root of Simpson's diversity index across productive rearrangements. The immuneACCESS repertoire file appears here via TCRdb, limited to in-frame rearrangements. These files lack a portion of the clones; in checked studies, under half of the deficit traces to unresolved V genes, and the cause of the others is not known. The DNA was the basis for D and trimming; V, J and clone size are from that table. The sample profile shows 70,000 or so clones; about 69% of them were found once. The top ten clonotypes cover roughly 21% of the sample.

Looking up the germline V gene yields CDR1 SGHTA and CDR2 FQGNSA. Inclusive of the bounding cysteine and phenylalanine, the CDR3 is 18 residues long. The CDR3 DNA has 54 bases and is translated from base 1. V is cut back by 6 bases and J by 0 bases, with 14 bases in the junction unmatched. What the authors observed across the whole study: The amount of clinical and demographic metadata varied by source and participant and was provided uncurated.

Sequenced: peripheral blood. The chain was built from TRBV7-2 and TRBJ2-3, with 8 bases aligning to TRBD2. This TCR was sampled from a man in his 70s with acute or convalescent COVID-19. The nucleotide sequence is given as TGTGCCAGCAGTATCCCCTTGGGTAGCGGGGTTAGCACAGATACGCAGTATTTT. Its protein reads: CASSIPLGSGVSTDTQYF.